This is a list of T cell receptor beta chains from one sample in a study of identical twins. MiXCR, run by TCRdb on the 5' RACE reads, gives a single entry per CDR3 protein. This table has under 1 million distinct CDR3 sequences, about 12% appearing once. These sequences were also reported in another study, on yellow fever vaccine responses in identical twins.

The specimen was PBMCs. The receptors derive from a young woman in good health. Each CDR3 is given with its conserved first and last residue. A D gene is named only where the DNA matches it firmly. The listing skips clone size in some rows; elsewhere it reads once, few, many or a size class.

TRBJ2-1 TRBV20-1 - - TGCAGTGTTAGCCCAGATACAAGTGAGCAGTTCTTC CSVSPDTSEQFF
TRBJ1-5 TRBV6-1 TRBD1 many TGTGCCAGCAGTCCAGCCCAAAGCCGACAGGGGCCCCAGCATTTT CASSPAQSRQGPQHF
TRBJ2-1 TRBV15 - - TGTGCCACCAGCAGAGGTCTTTCGGAAGGCAATGAGCAGTTCTTC CATSRGLSEGNEQFF
TRBJ2-1 TRBV5-1 - few TGCGCCAGCAGCTTTTCGGTCGATGAGCAGTTCTTC CASSFSVDEQFF
TRBJ2-7 TRBV10-3 - few TGTGCCATCACCGACGGCTCGGGCAGCTCCTACGAGCAGTACTTC CAITDGSGSSYEQYF
TRBJ1-1 TRBV20-1 - many TGCAGTGCTAGAAATACAGGAGGTACTGAAGCTTTCTTT CSARNTGGTEAFF
TRBJ2-1 TRBV25-1 TRBD2 - TGTGCCGCGGGGGTCGGGGGAAGGAATGAGCAGTTCTTC CAAGVGGRNEQFF
TRBJ1-6 TRBV12-3/TRBV12-4 - - TGTGCCAGCAGTGTTGGACGTTCACCCCTCCACTTT CASSVGRSPLHF
TRBJ2-3 TRBV7-9 - few TGTGCCAGCAGCTTACCGGTCCACACAGATACGCAGTATTTT CASSLPVHTDTQYF
TRBJ2-1 TRBV9 TRBD1 few TGTGCCAGCAGCGCCTCCGGGACAGGGGACGGTGAGCAGTTCTTC CASSASGTGDGEQFF
TRBJ1-1 TRBV3-1 - many TGTGCCAGCAGCCAAGATACCAGGGTCGGTTCTGAAGCTTTCTTT CASSQDTRVGSEAFF
TRBJ2-7 TRBV5-1 - few TGCGCCAGCACCCCCCCCTCGGGATTAACCTACGAGCAGTACTTC CASTPPSGLTYEQYF
TRBJ2-1 TRBV5-1 - - TGCGCCAGCAGCTTGGATGGCCTCGCGGTTTCCTACAATGAGCAGTTCTTC CASSLDGLAVSYNEQFF
TRBJ2-3 TRBV27 - few TGTGCCAGCAGTTCTCGGATAGATACGCAGTATTTT CASSSRIDTQYF
TRBJ1-6 TRBV2 - few TGTGCCAGCAGTGCGGAACAGGGTTACAATTCACCCCTCCACTTT CASSAEQGYNSPLHF
TRBJ2-1 TRBV28 TRBD2 few TGTGCCAGCAGCTTTAGCGGGAGGGCCTTCGATGAGCAGTTCTTC CASSFSGRAFDEQFF
TRBJ2-3 TRBV7-9 - - TGTGCCAGCAGCGTACATCGGACAACTAGCACAGATACGCAGTATTTT CASSVHRTTSTDTQYF
TRBJ2-1 TRBV20-1 TRBD2 many TGCAGTGCTAGAGATGCGGGGGACCCCTGGAATGAGCAGTTCTTC CSARDAGDPWNEQFF
TRBJ1-1 TRBV12-3/TRBV12-4 - many TGTGCCAGCAGTCCGGACACGCCGGCGGACACTGAAGCTTTCTTT CASSPDTPADTEAFF
TRBJ2-3 TRBV28 TRBD1 - TGTCCCAGCAGTCCGTGGGACAGGCCAGGAGCAGATACGCAGTATTTT CPSSPWDRPGADTQYF
TRBJ2-1 TRBV6-2/TRBV6-3 TRBD1 - TGTGCCAGCAGTTACGGACAGGGTCAGCAGTTCTTC CASSYGQGQQFF
TRBJ1-3 TRBV20-1 - few TGCAGTGCTAGGATGTCGATAGGGGGGGCCATATATTTT CSARMSIGGAIYF
TRBJ2-3 TRBV5-8 - - TGTGCCAGCAGCCCGCCCGGGGTTAGCACAGATACGCAGTATTTT CASSPPGVSTDTQYF
TRBJ2-5 TRBV2 - few TGTGCCAGCAGTGAAGATAGGGCAAGGCAAGAGACCCAGTACTTC CASSEDRARQETQYF
TRBJ2-7 TRBV10-1 - few TGCGCCAGCAGTGAAGGCCCGAACCCCTACTACGAGCAGTACTTC CASSEGPNPYYEQYF